The 21 T cell receptor beta chains reported below all come from one sample, sequenced in a study of response to subunit inactivated influenza vaccine. TCRdb passed the RT-PCR reads through MiXCR, listing each CDR3 protein once. There are around 570,000 distinct CDR3 sequences in the sample; around 8% occur only once, and 10% to 15% lies in the top ten. Specimen: PBMCs from blood, collected 23 to 25 months after vaccination. The receptors shown here come from a man aged 50-75 years who received an inactivated influenza vaccine.

The rearrangement joins TRBV29-1 to TRBJ2-7; possibly TRBD1 or TRBD2 for D (5 bases each). The germline V gene encodes CDR1 SQVTM and CDR2 ANQGSEA. Trimming removed 5 bases from V and 7 bases from J, with 12 bases in between. The CDR3 is 11 amino acids. CDR3 coding DNA: TGCAGCGTTTTTTCTGAGGGGGAGCAGTACTTC. This codes for CSVFSEGEQYF.

A few counts support this clonotype. The rearrangement links TRBV15 to TRBJ1-2, with D possibly being TRBD1 (6 bases). This CDR3 comprises 13 residues. Germline CDR1 reads LNHNV; CDR2 reads YYDKDF (reference sequence). Trimming left V 2 bases short and J 14 bases short, with 18 bases between. In nucleotides, the CDR3 is TGTGCCACCAGCAGATCGAACCGGGACATCCTTACCTTC. Amino acid sequence: CATSRSNRDILTF.

This clonotype was picked up many times. V and J are TRBV7-2 and TRBJ2-5, with 7 bases fitting TRBD1. The CDR3 consists of 14 residues. Trimming removed 3 bases from V and 4 bases from J; junction bases left unmatched: 5. Per the germline V gene, CDR1 is SGHTA and CDR2 is FQGNSA. The CDR3 DNA reads as TGTGCCAGCAGCTTGACAGGGCAAGCAGAGACCCAGTACTTC. Amino acids: CASSLTGQAETQYF.

This sequence joins TRBV5-6 and TRBJ1-1; D not resolved. The CDR3 is made up of 12 amino acids. V dropped 3 bases and J dropped 2 bases, with 5 bases sitting between them. Germline-derived CDR1 and CDR2 are SGHDT and YYEEEE. The CDR3 DNA is TGTGCCAGCAGCTGGTATAACACTGAAGCTTTCTTT. Encoded protein: CASSWYNTEAFF.

This CDR3 reads CASSSPLAGGSYNEQFF. The CDR3 nucleotides are TGCGCCAGCAGCTCACCCCTAGCGGGAGGTTCCTACAATGAGCAGTTCTTC. The chain has TRBV5-1 and TRBJ2-1; 11 bases line up with TRBD2. The trim removed 3 bases at V and 1 base at J, leaving 6 bases unmatched. This CDR3 has 17 residues. The V gene's germline CDR1 is SGHRS and CDR2 YFSETQ.

This clonotype showed up just a few times. V is TRBV12-3 or TRBV12-4 and J is TRBJ1-5; no definite D call. The CDR3 loop spans 15 amino acids. V lost 0 bases and J lost 0, with 6 bases in between. The DNA for the CDR3 is TGTGCCAGCAGTTTAGCCCCTTATAGCAATCAGCCCCAGCATTTT. Translating it yields CASSLAPYSNQPQHF.

This chain connects TRBV20-1 to TRBJ2-3; D is unresolved. The CDR3 extends over 12 amino acids. The V end lost 0 bases, the J end lost 3 bases, and 4 bases lay between the germline ends. Germline values: CDR1 DFQATT, CDR2 SNEGSKA (reference sequence). The CDR3 loop reads CSARDGTDTQYF. The CDR3 coding sequence is TGCAGTGCTAGAGATGGAACAGATACGCAGTATTTT.

This clonotype appeared a few times. The chain employs TRBV27 and TRBJ2-7; D is unclear. The CDR3 is 13 residues long. V dropped 7 bases and J dropped 2 bases, with 12 bases sitting between them. Germline V gene data show CDR1 as MNHEY and CDR2 as SMNVEV (reference sequence). CDR3 sequence reads: CASINWVTYEQYF. CDR3 in DNA: TGTGCCAGCATCAATTGGGTAACCTACGAGCAGTACTTC.

A few counts support this clonotype. The rearrangement links TRBV6-5 to TRBJ2-1; the match to TRBD2 covers 10 bases. V lost 5 bases, J lost 9 bases, and 4 bases stayed unmatched. CDR1 MNHEY and CDR2 SVGAGI come from the germline V gene. The CDR3 loop spans 13 amino acids. The DNA for the CDR3 is TGTGCCAGCAGTAACGGACTAGCGGTTGAGCAGTTCTTC. The encoded protein is CASSNGLAVEQFF.

This clonotype was counted between two and nine times. The chain links TRBV4-3 to TRBJ1-4; the match to TRBD1 covers 7 bases. CDR1 is LGHNA, CDR2 YSLEER, per germline. The CDR3 runs 17 residues. V shed 1 base, J shed 3 bases, and the junction held 8 bases outside the gene matches. The CDR3 sequence: CASSQGPQGQPNEKLFF. CDR3 nucleotide sequence: TGCGCCAGCAGCCAAGGACCGCAGGGACAGCCTAATGAAAAACTGTTTTTT.

The chain employs TRBV6-5 and TRBJ1-2; 7 bases match TRBD1. CDR3 length equals 15 residues. CDR1 is MNHEY, CDR2 SVGAGI, per germline. V gave up 2 bases and J gave up 5 bases; unmatched junction bases: 8. The chain's CDR3 is CASSYEITGEYGYTF. The CDR3, as DNA: TGTGCCAGCAGTTACGAAATAACAGGGGAGTATGGCTACACCTTC.

The V call is TRBV4-3, the J call TRBJ2-7; D remains ambiguous. Germline V gene lookup returns CDR1 LGHNA and CDR2 YSLEER. The V and J ends lost 0 bases and 0 bases respectively, with 6 bases between them. CDR3 size: 14 residues. Here the CDR3 DNA reads TGCGCCAGCAGCCAAGATGTCCTCTCCTACGAGCAGTACTTC. It translates to CASSQDVLSYEQYF.

This clonotype was observed a handful of times. For the CDR3, the DNA is TGTGCCAGCAGCTTGATAGGTTGGGACAGACAAGAGACCCAGTACTTC. The encoded protein is CASSLIGWDRQETQYF. The rearrangement joins TRBV11-2 to TRBJ2-5; 7 nucleotides agree with TRBD1. After removal of 3 bases from V and 2 bases from J, the junction contained 9 bases not matched to a gene. The CDR3 is made up of 16 amino acids. Per germline, CDR1 SGHAT and CDR2 FQNNGV.

This clonotype was picked up a small number of times. This chain joins TRBV5-6 and TRBJ2-3; D gene ambiguous. The germline V gene encodes CDR1 SGHDT and CDR2 YYEEEE. V was trimmed by 4 bases and J by 1 base, leaving 10 bases between them. The CDR3 is 14 residues long. This CDR3 reads CASSIPGRTDTQYF. The CDR3 region has the DNA TGTGCCAGCAGCATCCCGGGCCGCACAGATACGCAGTATTTT.

This clonotype has a handful of counts. J is TRBJ2-7 and V is TRBV29-1; 14 bases agree with TRBD2. Germline CDR1 is SQVTM and CDR2 is ANQGSEA. The CDR3 sequence is 17 residues long. With 1 base clipped from V and 0 bases from J, the junction kept 5 bases outside the gene matches. The CDR3 DNA reads as TGCAGCGTTGAAGGTGGGACTAGCGGGGGCCTCTCCTACGAGCAGTACTTC. Protein product: CSVEGGTSGGLSYEQYF.

This chain links TRBV4-1 with TRBJ2-1; 7 nucleotides line up with TRBD1. Germline V gene data show CDR1 as MGHRA and CDR2 as YSYEKL. Germline trimming cut 2 bases from V and 6 bases from J; bases unmatched to any gene: 13. There are 17 residues in the CDR3. The CDR3 sequence: CASSQRIQGVTANEQFF. CDR3 DNA: TGCGCCAGCAGCCAACGTATTCAGGGGGTTACAGCCAATGAGCAGTTCTTC.

In this sample, this clonotype turned up a few times. This sequence joins TRBV28 and TRBJ2-1; tentatively, D is TRBD1 or TRBD2 (5 bases each). Germline V gives CDR1 MDHEN, CDR2 SYDVKM. V lost 7 bases to trimming and J lost 4 bases, with 20 bases between them. This CDR3 contains 16 residues. DNA of the CDR3: TGTGCCAGCACCTCTCGGGAAGGGGCCGCTTACAATGAGCAGTTCTTC. It specifies CASTSREGAAYNEQFF.

The rearrangement uses TRBV12-3 or TRBV12-4 and TRBJ2-4, with D perhaps TRBD2 (5 bases). V lost 6 bases and J lost 4, with 13 bases in between. The CDR3 totals 14 residues. The CDR3 sequence: CASSFSPGKNIQYF. The DNA of the CDR3 is TGTGCCAGCAGCTTCTCCCCGGGGAAAAACATTCAGTACTTC.

The chain couples TRBV9 to TRBJ2-7; TRBD1 aligns across 9 bases. Looked up from germline, CDR1 is SGDLS and CDR2 is YYNGEE. The CDR3 length is 16 residues. Trimming took 3 bases from V and 3 from J; bases not matched to a gene: 10. DNA of the CDR3: TGTGCCAGCAGCGCGATGCCGGGACAGGGAATCTACGAGCAGTACTTC. Encoded protein: CASSAMPGQGIYEQYF. Filled out from reference TRBV9 and TRBJ2-7, the complete variable domain reads DSGVTQTPKHLITATGQRVTLRCSPRSGDLSVYWYQQSLDQGLQFLIQYYNGEERAKGNILERFSAQQFPDLHSELNLSSLELGDSALYFCASSAMPGQGIYEQYFGPGTRLTVT.

V and J are TRBV2 and TRBJ2-7; tentative D call: TRBD2 (6 bases). Trimming cost V 5 bases and J 2 bases, with 22 bases left between them. The CDR3 has 17 residues. CDR1 and CDR2 from the germline V gene are SNHLY and FYNNEI. For the CDR3, the DNA is TGTGCCAGCAGTTTTTTCGGGGTAGGAGGGGCGCCCTACGAGCAGTACTTC. It specifies CASSFFGVGGAPYEQYF.

This clonotype was recorded at least ten times. The V gene is TRBV5-1, the J gene TRBJ2-3; 7 bases fit TRBD1. The CDR3 covers 15 residues. Germline CDR1 SGHRS, CDR2 YFSETQ. J gave up 0 bases and V 4 bases, and 5 bases lay outside the gene matches. CDR3 protein: CASSLRTGSTDTQYF. As DNA, the CDR3 is TGCGCCAGCAGCCTCCGGACAGGTAGCACAGATACGCAGTATTTT.